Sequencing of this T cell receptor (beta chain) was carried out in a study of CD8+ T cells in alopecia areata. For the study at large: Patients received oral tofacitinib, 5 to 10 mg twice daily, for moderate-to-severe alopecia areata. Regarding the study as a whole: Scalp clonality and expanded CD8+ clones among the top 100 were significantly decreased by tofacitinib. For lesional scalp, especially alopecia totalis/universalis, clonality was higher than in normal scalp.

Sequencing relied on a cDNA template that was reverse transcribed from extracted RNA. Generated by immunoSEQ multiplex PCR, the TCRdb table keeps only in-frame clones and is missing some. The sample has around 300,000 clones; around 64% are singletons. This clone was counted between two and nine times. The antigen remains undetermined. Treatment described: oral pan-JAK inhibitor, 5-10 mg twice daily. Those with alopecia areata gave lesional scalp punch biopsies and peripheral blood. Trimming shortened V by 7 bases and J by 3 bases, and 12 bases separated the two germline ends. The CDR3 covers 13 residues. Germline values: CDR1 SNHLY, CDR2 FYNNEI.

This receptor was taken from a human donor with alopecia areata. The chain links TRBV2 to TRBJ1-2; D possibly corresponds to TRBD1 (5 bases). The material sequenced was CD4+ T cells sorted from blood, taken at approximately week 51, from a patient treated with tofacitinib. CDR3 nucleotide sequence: TGTGCCAGCACTCGGGGGGAGGACTATGGCTACACCTTC. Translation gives CASTRGEDYGYTF.